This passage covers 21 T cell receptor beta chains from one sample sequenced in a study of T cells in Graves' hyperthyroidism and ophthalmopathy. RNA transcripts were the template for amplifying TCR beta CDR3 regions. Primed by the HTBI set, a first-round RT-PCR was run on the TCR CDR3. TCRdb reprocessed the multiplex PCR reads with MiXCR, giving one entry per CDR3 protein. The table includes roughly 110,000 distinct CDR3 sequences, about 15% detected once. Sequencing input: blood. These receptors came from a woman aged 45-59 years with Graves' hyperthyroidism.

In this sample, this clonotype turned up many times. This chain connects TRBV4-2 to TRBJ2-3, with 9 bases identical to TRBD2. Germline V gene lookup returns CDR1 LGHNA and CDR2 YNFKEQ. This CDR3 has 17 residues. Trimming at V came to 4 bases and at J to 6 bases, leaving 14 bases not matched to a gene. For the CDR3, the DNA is TGTGCCAGCAGCCCAACGCCCACGGGACTAGCAACCGATACGCAGTATTTT. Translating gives CASSPTPTGLATDTQYF.

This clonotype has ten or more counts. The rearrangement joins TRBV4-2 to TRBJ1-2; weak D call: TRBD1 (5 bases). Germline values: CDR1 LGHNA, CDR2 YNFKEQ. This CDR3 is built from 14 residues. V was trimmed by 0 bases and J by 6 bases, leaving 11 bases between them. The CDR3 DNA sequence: TGTGCCAGCAGCCAAGACAGGAGGGGAGATGGCTACACCTTC. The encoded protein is CASSQDRRGDGYTF.

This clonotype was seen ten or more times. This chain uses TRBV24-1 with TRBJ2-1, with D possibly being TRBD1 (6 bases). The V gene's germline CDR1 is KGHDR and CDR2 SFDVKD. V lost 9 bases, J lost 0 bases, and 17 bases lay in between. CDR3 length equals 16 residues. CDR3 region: CATQRADRSSYNEQFF. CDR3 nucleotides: TGTGCCACCCAACGCGCGGACAGAAGCTCCTACAATGAGCAGTTCTTC.

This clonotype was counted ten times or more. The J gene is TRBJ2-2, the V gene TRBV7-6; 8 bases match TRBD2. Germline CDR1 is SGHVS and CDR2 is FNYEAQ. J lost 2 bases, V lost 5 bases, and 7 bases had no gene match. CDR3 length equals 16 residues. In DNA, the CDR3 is TGTGCCAGCAGCGTACTCGGACTAGCTAACACCGGGGAGCTGTTTTTT. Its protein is CASSVLGLANTGELFF.

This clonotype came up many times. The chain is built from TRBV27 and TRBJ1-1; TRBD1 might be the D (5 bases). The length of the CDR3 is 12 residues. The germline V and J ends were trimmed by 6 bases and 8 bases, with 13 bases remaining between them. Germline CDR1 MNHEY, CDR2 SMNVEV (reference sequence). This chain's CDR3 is CASRTGTAEAFF. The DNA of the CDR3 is TGTGCCAGCAGAACCGGGACGGCAGAAGCTTTCTTT.

The CDR3 nucleotides are TGTGCCAGCAGCTTAGACCAGCGGGAGGGATTCACAGATACGCAGTATTTT. As protein: CASSLDQREGFTDTQYF. V is TRBV11-1 and J is TRBJ2-3, with 10 nucleotides matching TRBD2. CDR1 SGHAT and CDR2 FQDESV come from the germline V gene (reference sequence). This CDR3 spans 17 amino acids. The J segment lost 2 bases and the V segment lost 1 base, leaving 6 bases of the junction unmatched.

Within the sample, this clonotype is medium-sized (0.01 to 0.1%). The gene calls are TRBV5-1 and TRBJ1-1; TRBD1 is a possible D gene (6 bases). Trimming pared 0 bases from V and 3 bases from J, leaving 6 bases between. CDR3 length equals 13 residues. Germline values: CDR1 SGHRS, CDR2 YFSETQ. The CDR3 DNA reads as TGCGCCAGCAGCTTGGGACAGGACACTGAAGCTTTCTTT. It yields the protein CASSLGQDTEAFF.

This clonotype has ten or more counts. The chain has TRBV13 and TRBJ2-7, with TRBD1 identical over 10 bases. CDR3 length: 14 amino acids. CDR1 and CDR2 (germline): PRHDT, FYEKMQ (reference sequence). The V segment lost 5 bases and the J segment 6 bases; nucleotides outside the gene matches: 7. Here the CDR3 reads CASSAAGQGFEQYF. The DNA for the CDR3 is TGTGCCAGCAGCGCGGCGGGACAGGGGTTCGAGCAGTACTTC.

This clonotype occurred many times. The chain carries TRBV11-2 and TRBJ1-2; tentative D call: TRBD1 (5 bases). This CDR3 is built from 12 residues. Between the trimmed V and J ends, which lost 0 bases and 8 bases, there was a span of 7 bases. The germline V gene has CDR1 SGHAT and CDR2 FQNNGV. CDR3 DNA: TGTGCCAGCAGCTTAGAGGGGGACGGCTACACCTTC. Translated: CASSLEGDGYTF.

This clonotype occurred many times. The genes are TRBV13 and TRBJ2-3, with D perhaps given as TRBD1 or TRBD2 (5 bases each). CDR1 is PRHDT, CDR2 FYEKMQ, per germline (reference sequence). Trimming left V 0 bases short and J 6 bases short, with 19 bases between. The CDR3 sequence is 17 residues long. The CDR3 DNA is TGTGCCAGCAGCTTAGGCCCCATCGGGACCAATCGGGATACGCAGTATTTT. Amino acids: CASSLGPIGTNRDTQYF.

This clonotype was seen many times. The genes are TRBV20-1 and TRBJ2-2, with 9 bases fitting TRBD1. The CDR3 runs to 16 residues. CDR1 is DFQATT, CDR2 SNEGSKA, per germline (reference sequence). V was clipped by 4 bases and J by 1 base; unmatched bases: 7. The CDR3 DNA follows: TGCAGTGCTACGGACAGGGGACGGGTGAACACCGGGGAGCTGTTTTTT. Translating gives CSATDRGRVNTGELFF.

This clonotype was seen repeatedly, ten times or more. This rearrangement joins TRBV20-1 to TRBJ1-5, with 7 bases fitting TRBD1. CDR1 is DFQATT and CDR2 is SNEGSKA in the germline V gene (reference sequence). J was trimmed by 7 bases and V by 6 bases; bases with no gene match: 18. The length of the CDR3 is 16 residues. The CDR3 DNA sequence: TGCAGTGCACCGATACCAACAGGGGCTCGAGGGCAGCCCCAGCATTTT. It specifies CSAPIPTGARGQPQHF.

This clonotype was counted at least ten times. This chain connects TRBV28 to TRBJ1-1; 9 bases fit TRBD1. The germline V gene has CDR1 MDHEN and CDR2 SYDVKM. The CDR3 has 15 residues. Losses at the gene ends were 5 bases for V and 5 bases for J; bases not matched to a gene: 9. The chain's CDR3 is CASSDPGQGLTEAFF. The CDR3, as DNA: TGTGCCAGCAGTGACCCGGGACAGGGTCTGACTGAAGCTTTCTTT.

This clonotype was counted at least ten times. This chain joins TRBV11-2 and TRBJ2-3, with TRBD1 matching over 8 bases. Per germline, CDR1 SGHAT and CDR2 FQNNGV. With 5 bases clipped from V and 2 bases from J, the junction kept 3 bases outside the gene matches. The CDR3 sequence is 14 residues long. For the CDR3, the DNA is TGTGCCAGCAGCATGACAGGGGCCACAGATACGCAGTATTTT. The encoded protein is CASSMTGATDTQYF.

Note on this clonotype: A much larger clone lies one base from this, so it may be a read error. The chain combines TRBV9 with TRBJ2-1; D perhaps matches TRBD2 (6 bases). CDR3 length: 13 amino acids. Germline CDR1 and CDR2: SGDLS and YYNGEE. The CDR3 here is CTSSVGGVNEQFF. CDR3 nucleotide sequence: TGTACCAGCAGCGTAGGAGGGGTGAATGAGCAGTTCTTC.

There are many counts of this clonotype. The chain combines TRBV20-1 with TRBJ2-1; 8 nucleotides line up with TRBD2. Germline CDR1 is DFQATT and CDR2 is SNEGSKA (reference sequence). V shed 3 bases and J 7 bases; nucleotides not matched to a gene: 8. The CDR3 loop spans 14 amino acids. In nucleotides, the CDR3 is TGCAGTGCTAGCGGGAGGGAAGGAGGGAATGAGCAGTTCTTC. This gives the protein CSASGREGGNEQFF.

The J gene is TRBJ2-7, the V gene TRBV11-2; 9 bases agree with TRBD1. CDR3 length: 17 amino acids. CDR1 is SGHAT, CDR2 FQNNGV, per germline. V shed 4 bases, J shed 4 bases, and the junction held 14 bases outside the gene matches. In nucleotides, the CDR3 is TGTGCCAGCAGCTCCGGGACAGGGAATGATCCTGGTTACGAGCAGTACTTC. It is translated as CASSSGTGNDPGYEQYF. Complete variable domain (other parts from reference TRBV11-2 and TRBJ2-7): EAGVAQSPRYKIIEKRQSVAFWCNPISGHATLYWYQQILGQGPKLLIQFQNNGVVDDSQLPKDRFSAERLKGVDSTLKIQPAKLEDSAVYLCASSSGTGNDPGYEQYFGPGTRLTVT.

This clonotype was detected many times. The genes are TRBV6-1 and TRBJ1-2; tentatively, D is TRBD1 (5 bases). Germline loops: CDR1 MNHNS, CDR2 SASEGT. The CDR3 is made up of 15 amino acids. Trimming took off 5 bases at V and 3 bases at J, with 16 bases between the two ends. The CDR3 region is CASSSTPTGDYGYTF. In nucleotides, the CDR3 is TGTGCCAGCAGTTCCACCCCCACGGGGGACTATGGCTACACCTTC.

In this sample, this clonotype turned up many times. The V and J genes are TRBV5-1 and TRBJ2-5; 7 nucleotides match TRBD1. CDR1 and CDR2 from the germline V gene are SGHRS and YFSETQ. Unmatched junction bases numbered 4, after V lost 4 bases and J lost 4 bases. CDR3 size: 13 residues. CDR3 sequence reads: CASSTGQVETQYF. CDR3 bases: TGCGCCAGCAGCACAGGACAGGTAGAGACCCAGTACTTC.

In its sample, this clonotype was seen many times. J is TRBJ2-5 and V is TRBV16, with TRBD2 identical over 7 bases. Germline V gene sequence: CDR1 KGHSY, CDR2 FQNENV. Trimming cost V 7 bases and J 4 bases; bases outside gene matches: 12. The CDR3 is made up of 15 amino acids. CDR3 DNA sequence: TGTGCCAGCACCCCCCGCGGGAGTGAAGGAGAGACCCAGTACTTC. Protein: CASTPRGSEGETQYF.

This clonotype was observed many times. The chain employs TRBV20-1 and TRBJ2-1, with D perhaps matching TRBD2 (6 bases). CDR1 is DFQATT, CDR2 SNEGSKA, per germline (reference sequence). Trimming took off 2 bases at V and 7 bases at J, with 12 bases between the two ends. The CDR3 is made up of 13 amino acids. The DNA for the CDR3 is TGCAGTGCTAGATTGGCGGGGAGGAATGAGCAGTTCTTC. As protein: CSARLAGRNEQFF.